This T cell receptor beta chain was sequenced for a study of blood T cell repertoires in COVID-19. The wider study: In each case, the material was cDNA or gDNA derived from T cells, B-cell-depleted T cells, or PBMCs.

In the authors' workflow: For nucleated cells, counts were estimated from reference gene primer amplification. Clones were read by immunoSEQ multiplex PCR, and TCRdb kept only the in-frame ones, dropping some. V, J and clone size are those of that table, while D and trimming were read from the DNA. The data hold about 180,000 clones, with approximately 80% observed a single time. The CDR3 totals 15 residues. Germline CDR1 SGDLS, CDR2 YYNGEE. The ends were cut back, 4 bases at V and 1 base at J, with 14 bases in the middle. The chain is built from TRBV9 and TRBJ1-1; TRBD1 might be the D (6 bases). The clonotype comes from a human donor in a cohort sampled during active COVID-19. The sequenced sample was peripheral blood. As DNA, the CDR3 is TGTGCCAGCAGCCCACAGGGCCGGGGGAACACTGAAGCTTTCTTT. Translated, it gives CASSPQGRGNTEAFF.